The following is a T cell receptor beta chain sequence with its context. The PCR employed 60 Vbeta primers together with 13 Jbeta primers. Data came from immunoSEQ multiplex PCR; TCRdb stores just in-frame clones and leaves some out. This repertoire shows approximately 99,000 clones, roughly two thirds found once; its top ten account for roughly 3.6%. The entry originates in a study of cytomegalovirus exposure and HLA in healthy donors. Germline V gene data show CDR1 as SGHRS and CDR2 as YFSETQ. This CDR3 is built from 13 residues. Trimming cost V 4 bases and J 3 bases; bases outside gene matches: 3. Material for sequencing was PBMCs. The rearrangement uses TRBV5-1 and TRBJ1-1, with 7 nucleotides matching TRBD1. The receptor comes from a man between 40 and 49 years old in good health and CMV-seronegative. The CDR3 is CASSLDRDTEAFF. CDR3 in DNA: TGCGCCAGCAGCCTAGACAGGGACACTGAAGCTTTCTTT.